This T cell receptor beta chain emerged from a study of blood T cell repertoires in COVID-19. V was pared by 5 bases and J by 6 bases, with 7 bases of the junction left unmatched. Per germline, CDR1 MGHRA and CDR2 YSYEKL. The CDR3 length is 13 residues. Only in-frame clones appear in the TCRdb table, and some are missing; sequencing was by immunoSEQ multiplex PCR. The data contain some 270,000 clones, roughly 89% of them singletons. The receptor's source is a woman in her thirties or forties who had recovered from COVID-19. Sequenced input: peripheral blood. V usage is TRBV4-1 and J usage is TRBJ2-7; 7 bases fit TRBD1. The CDR3 coding sequence is TGCGCCAGCAGCGGGTCAACAGGGGCCGAGCAGTACTTC. It specifies CASSGSTGAEQYF.